A single sample gave rise to the 27 T cell receptor beta chains below, sequenced in a study of patients and donors after allogeneic stem cell transplantation. One entry per CDR3 protein, called by TCRdb with MiXCR from the RT-PCR reads. The sample carries around 7,000 distinct CDR3 sequences, 10% to 15% recorded once. The material sequenced was blood, either unsorted or a sorted T cell fraction (not recorded which). All receptors come from a human donor who was either an allogeneic HSCT recipient or a stem cell or donor lymphocyte infusion donor (not recorded which). It is not recorded whose cells these are; they may come from a transplant donor.

Of note for this clonotype: Because it lacks the conserved phenylalanine or tryptophan at the end, this CDR3 is likely a read error. The DNA is left out, because the CDR3 cannot be placed on it with certainty; the CDR3 is given as TCRdb lists it. V and J are TRBV3-1 and TRBJ2-7. Germline V gene sequence: CDR1 LGHDT, CDR2 YNNKEL (reference sequence). The length of the CDR3 is 8 amino acids, counting both ends. The CDR3 loop reads CASSPIGL.

This clonotype has ten or more counts. The chain carries TRBV12-3 or TRBV12-4 and TRBJ2-1; 7 bases are a match to TRBD2. The V gene end was trimmed by 0 bases and the J gene end by 8 bases; junction bases not matched to a gene: 10. CDR3 length equals 16 residues. The CDR3 DNA follows: TGTGCCAGCAGTTTAGCGGGAGGGCCTGGGTCCGATGAGCAGTTCTTC. This gives the protein CASSLAGGPGSDEQFF.

The V and J genes are TRBV6-5 and TRBJ2-2; D might be TRBD2 (5 bases). Trimming removed 0 bases at V and 4 bases at J, with 15 bases between. The V gene's germline CDR1 is MNHEY and CDR2 SVGAGI. The CDR3 has 17 amino acids. The CDR3 reads CASSYSSYLAITGELFF. The CDR3 region has the DNA TGTGCCAGCAGTTACTCGAGCTACTTAGCGATCACCGGGGAGCTGTTTTTT.

This clonotype was detected ten times or more. The junction shows a germline mismatch at one end, possibly a read error. The genes are TRBV5-6 and TRBJ1-3; D uncertain. Germline CDR1 reads SGHDT; CDR2 reads YYEEEE. This CDR3 has 13 amino acids. The CDR3 DNA reads as TGTGCCAGCAGCTTGAATTACCAGGCGCCCCGGGATTTT. It encodes CASSLNYQAPRDF.

There are a few counts of this clonotype. The chain employs TRBV7-6 and TRBJ2-2; D is unresolved. The length of the CDR3 is 16 residues. Germline CDR1 and CDR2: SGHVS and FNYEAQ. V lost 0 bases and J 6 bases, leaving 14 bases between the germline ends. The CDR3 DNA reads as TGTGCCAGCAGCTTAGCGACGGCAGGTATCCCCGGGGAGCTGTTTTTT. Translation gives CASSLATAGIPGELFF.

The rearrangement uses TRBV18 and TRBJ2-5, with 11 bases matching TRBD1. The CDR3 runs 16 residues. Germline CDR1 KGHSH, CDR2 LQKENI. J lost 3 bases, V lost 2 bases, and 5 bases had no gene match. DNA of the CDR3: TGTGCCAGCTCACCATCCGGGACAGGGGGTAAAGAGACCCAGTACTTC. Residues: CASSPSGTGGKETQYF.

This clonotype occurred a few times. The rearrangement joins TRBV5-6 to TRBJ2-1; tentative D call: TRBD2 (7 bases). V shed 1 base and J shed 4 bases, with 15 bases lying between them. The CDR3 spans 16 residues. Germline assignment: CDR1 SGHDT and CDR2 YYEEEE. CDR3 in amino acids: CASSLYTGGRYNEQFF. In DNA, the CDR3 is TGTGCCAGCAGCTTGTACACGGGGGGCCGGTACAATGAGCAGTTCTTC.

This clonotype was recorded at least ten times. J is TRBJ1-6 and V is TRBV18, with TRBD1 as a possible D gene (6 bases). Trimming left V 3 bases short and J 5 bases short, with 11 bases between. Per germline, CDR1 KGHSH and CDR2 LQKENI. This CDR3 comprises 15 residues. The CDR3 DNA is TGTGCCAGCTCACCGGAACAGGGACATAATTCACCCCTCCACTTT. Translating it yields CASSPEQGHNSPLHF.

This clonotype has more than one count but fewer than ten. This chain links TRBV10-3 with TRBJ1-3, with TRBD1 matching over 9 bases. V shed 6 bases, J shed 8 bases, and the junction held 2 bases outside the gene matches. This CDR3 has 12 amino acids. The germline V gene encodes CDR1 ENHRY and CDR2 SYGVKD. The CDR3 protein is CAIRQGADTIYF. In DNA, the CDR3 is TGTGCCATCAGACAGGGGGCGGACACCATATATTTT.

This clonotype was seen many times. The chain recombines TRBV7-2 with TRBJ2-2, with D hard to call. The V gene lost 5 bases and the J gene lost 6 bases, with 16 bases spanning the gap. CDR3 length equals 15 residues. The germline V gene has CDR1 SGHTA and CDR2 FQGNSA. The CDR3 reads CASSAHPLVAGELFF. The DNA of the CDR3 is TGTGCCAGCAGCGCACACCCCCTGGTGGCCGGGGAGCTGTTTTTT.

This clonotype was counted only a few times. This chain joins TRBV9 and TRBJ2-3; no clear D. This CDR3 has 15 residues. The V end lost 0 bases, the J end lost 0 bases, and 8 bases lay between the germline ends. CDR1 SGDLS and CDR2 YYNGEE come from the germline V gene. The CDR3 here is CASSVGVWSTDTQYF. The CDR3 DNA reads as TGTGCCAGCAGCGTAGGAGTCTGGAGCACAGATACGCAGTATTTT.

This sequence joins TRBV2 and TRBJ2-2; 7 positions match TRBD2. Unmatched junction bases numbered 3, after V lost 2 bases and J lost 3 bases. From germline, CDR1 is SNHLY and CDR2 FYNNEI. CDR3 size: 15 residues. The chain's CDR3 is CASSEQGGDTGELFF. CDR3 in DNA: TGTGCCAGCAGTGAACAGGGAGGGGACACCGGGGAGCTGTTTTTT.

This clonotype occurred many times. The chain employs TRBV6-5 and TRBJ1-2, with 8 bases identical to TRBD1. The trim removed 8 bases at V and 10 bases at J, leaving 12 bases unmatched. This CDR3 contains 13 residues. CDR1 is MNHEY and CDR2 is SVGAGI in the germline V gene. The CDR3 sequence: CASLRSAGGDYTF. The CDR3 DNA is TGTGCCAGCTTAAGGTCGGCAGGGGGCGACTACACCTTC.

This clonotype was seen many times. The V and J genes are TRBV4-1 and TRBJ1-1, with 7 bases aligning to TRBD1. The CDR3 totals 14 residues. Germline V gives CDR1 MGHRA, CDR2 YSYEKL. J lost 5 bases, V lost 6 bases, and 9 bases had no gene match. As DNA, the CDR3 is TGCGCCAGCAGTACGAAGGGGGCTGGGACTGAAGCTTTCTTT. Protein: CASSTKGAGTEAFF.

This clonotype has more than one count but fewer than ten. The chain recombines TRBV6-1 with TRBJ1-1; perhaps TRBD1 as D (5 bases). CDR3 size: 13 residues. Germline V gives CDR1 MNHNS, CDR2 SASEGT. V was clipped by 9 bases and J by 4 bases, with 15 bases between them. Here the CDR3 DNA reads TGTGCCAGTGCCAGGCGGGGGGGCACTGAAGCTTTCTTT. Translation gives CASARRGGTEAFF.

The chain joins TRBV21-1 to TRBJ1-2. TRBV21-1 is labeled a pseudogene. The length of the CDR3 is 9 residues. The CDR3 bases are TGTGCCAGCAGCAAAGACGTTCTCTTC. Translated: CASSKDVLF.

This clonotype was found a few times. The rearrangement uses TRBV30 and TRBJ1-6; D remains ambiguous. Germline assignment: CDR1 GTSNPN and CDR2 SVGIG (reference sequence). Trimming cost V 4 bases and J 7 bases, with 11 bases left between them. This CDR3 is 13 amino acids long. This chain's CDR3 is CAWMWDGNSPLHF. CDR3 in DNA: TGTGCCTGGATGTGGGATGGAAATTCACCCCTCCACTTT.

This clonotype is classed as medium-sized (0.01 to 0.1%). This chain joins TRBV7-9 and TRBJ2-3; 7 bases line up with TRBD1. There are 15 residues in the CDR3. J lost 8 bases, V lost 4 bases, and 12 bases had no gene match. Germline-derived CDR1 and CDR2 are SEHNR and FQNEAQ (reference sequence). CDR3 nucleotides: TGTGCCAGCAGCTCACCAGGGACAGTCCCGGGTACGCAGTATTTT. Protein sequence: CASSSPGTVPGTQYF.

The sample holds a few counts of this clonotype. This rearrangement joins TRBV10-3 to TRBJ1-1; D is uncertain. The CDR3 has 14 residues. The V gene's germline CDR1 is ENHRY and CDR2 SYGVKD. Trimming removed 0 bases from V and 3 bases from J, with 8 bases in between. The CDR3 reads CAISESLSDTEAFF. The CDR3 DNA reads TGTGCCATCAGTGAGTCGCTTAGCGACACTGAAGCTTTCTTT.

At least ten counts were recorded for this clonotype. CDR3 bases: TGTGCCAGCAGTGAACCACAGGGGATTGATTATGGCTACACCTTC. Protein product: CASSEPQGIDYGYTF. The chain has TRBV6-1 and TRBJ1-2; 7 bases are shared with TRBD1. Germline V CDR1 and CDR2: MNHNS, SASEGT. There are 15 residues in the CDR3. With V trimmed by 2 bases and J by 5 bases, 8 bases remained unmatched.

The chain employs TRBV3-1 and TRBJ1-6; D not certain. The germline V gene encodes CDR1 LGHDT and CDR2 YNNKEL (reference sequence). The CDR3 runs 14 residues. Trimming removed 1 base at V and 7 bases at J, with 8 bases between. The CDR3 DNA is TGTGCCAGCAGCCAAGTGTTGGGGAATTCACCCCTCCACTTT. Its translation: CASSQVLGNSPLHF.

The rearrangement joins TRBV29-1 to TRBJ1-2; D remains unclear. This CDR3 spans 14 amino acids. The germline V and J ends were trimmed by 2 bases and 8 bases, with 18 bases remaining between them. Germline V gives CDR1 SQVTM, CDR2 ANQGSEA. The CDR3 DNA reads TGCAGCGTTGAAAAAACTTCTTGGACGGGGGGCTACACCTTC. Protein sequence: CSVEKTSWTGGYTF.

In its sample, this clonotype was seen a few times. V is TRBV5-6 and J is TRBJ1-4; TRBD1 matches 9 bases. Germline trimming cut 3 bases from V and 6 bases from J; bases unmatched to any gene: 6. Per the germline V gene, CDR1 is SGHDT and CDR2 is YYEEEE. The CDR3 covers 15 residues. The CDR3 is CASSSTGTGHEKLFF. Written as DNA, the CDR3 is TGTGCCAGCAGCTCCACCGGGACAGGGCATGAAAAACTGTTTTTT. Complete variable domain (other parts from reference TRBV5-6 and TRBJ1-4): DAGVTQSPTHLIKTRGQQVTLRCSPKSGHDTVSWYQQALGQGPQFIFQYYEEEERQRGNFPDRFSGHQFPNYSSELNVNALLLGDSALYLCASSSTGTGHEKLFFGSGTQLSVL.

This clonotype was observed many times. J is TRBJ1-1 and V is TRBV7-9; D is uncertain. CDR1 is SEHNR, CDR2 FQNEAQ, per germline (reference sequence). This CDR3 contains 14 residues. With 1 base removed from V and 4 bases from J, the gap between germline ends came to 10 bases. CDR3 DNA sequence: TGTGCCAGCAGCTTAGGTGCCCCCGGCACTGAAGCTTTCTTT. This codes for CASSLGAPGTEAFF.

The J gene is TRBJ2-5, the V gene TRBV5-1, with 8 positions matching TRBD1. This CDR3 comprises 15 residues. Germline V gives CDR1 SGHRS, CDR2 YFSETQ. The trim removed 2 bases at V and 3 bases at J, leaving 6 bases unmatched. In DNA form, the CDR3 reads TGCGCCAGCAGCTTTGGACAGGGTATTGAAGAGACCCAGTACTTC. Its protein product is CASSFGQGIEETQYF. Using reference TRBV5-1 and TRBJ2-5 for the parts outside the CDR3, the full variable domain is KAGVTQTPRYLIKTRGQQVTLSCSPISGHRSVSWYQQTPGQGLQFLFEYFSETQRNKGNFPGRFSGRQFSNSRSEMNVSTLELGDSALYLCASSFGQGIEETQYFGPGTRLLVL.

This chain connects TRBV12-3 or TRBV12-4 to TRBJ2-5; D is uncertain. This CDR3 contains 15 residues. The germline V and J ends were trimmed by 3 bases and 4 bases, with 15 bases remaining between them. The CDR3 region is CASSFGPTLGETQYF. The DNA of the CDR3 is TGTGCCAGCAGTTTCGGACCTACTTTGGGAGAGACCCAGTACTTC.

This clonotype has more than one count but fewer than ten. The DNA for the CDR3 is TGTGCCAGCAGTTACGCCAAGACTAGCGGGAGTCAAGTCGAGCAGTACTTC. This translates into CASSYAKTSGSQVEQYF. V usage is TRBV6-2 or TRBV6-3 and J usage is TRBJ2-7, with TRBD2 identical over 12 bases. V shed 2 bases and J 6 bases; nucleotides not matched to a gene: 11. The length of the CDR3 is 17 residues. Germline V gene data show CDR1 as MNHEY and CDR2 as SVGEGT.